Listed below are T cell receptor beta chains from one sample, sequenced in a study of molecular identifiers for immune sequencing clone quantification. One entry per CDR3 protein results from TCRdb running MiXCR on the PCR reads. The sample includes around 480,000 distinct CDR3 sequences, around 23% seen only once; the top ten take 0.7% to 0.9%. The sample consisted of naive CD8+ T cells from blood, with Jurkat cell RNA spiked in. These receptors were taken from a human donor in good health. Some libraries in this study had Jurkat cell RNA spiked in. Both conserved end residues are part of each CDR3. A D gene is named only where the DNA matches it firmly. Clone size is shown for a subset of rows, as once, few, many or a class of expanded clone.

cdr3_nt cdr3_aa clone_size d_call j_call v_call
TGTGCCAGCAGCTTGGATGGGACAGGGCACGAAAAACTGTTTTTT CASSLDGTGHEKLFF many TRBD1 TRBJ1-4 TRBV5-6
TGCAGCGTTGACGTGGGGGTGACAGATACGCAGTATTTT CSVDVGVTDTQYF many - TRBJ2-3 TRBV29-1
TGTGCCAGCAGCCCCCTAGGACTAATATTCCAAGAGACCCAGTACTTC CASSPLGLIFQETQYF few - TRBJ2-5 TRBV3-1
TGTGCCAGCAGTTTATACTGGGAGATTAACACTGAAGCTTTCTTT CASSLYWEINTEAFF - - TRBJ1-1 TRBV28
TGCAGTGCGAGAGCAGAGACTAGCGCCTACGAGCAGTACTTC CSARAETSAYEQYF few TRBD2 TRBJ2-7 TRBV20-1
TGTGCCAGTAGTATTACTGACCACTCTGGAAACACCATATATTTT CASSITDHSGNTIYF - - TRBJ1-3 TRBV19
TGTGCCAGCTTCCCGGGACGGTTGAATTCACCCCTCCACTTT CASFPGRLNSPLHF once - TRBJ1-6 TRBV18
TGTGCCAGTACGGGGACAGCCCTGAACACTGAAGCTTTCTTT CASTGTALNTEAFF - TRBD1 TRBJ1-1 TRBV19
TGTGCCAGCAGCGAGGGAGGTGCCTACGAGCAGTACTTC CASSEGGAYEQYF many - TRBJ2-7 TRBV7-6
TGTGCCAGCAGTTACGCGGGGGCCACGTACACAGATACGCAGTATTTT CASSYAGATYTDTQYF - - TRBJ2-3 TRBV6-2/TRBV6-3
TGTGCCAGCAGTCCTCAACCGGGACTCGATAATTCACCCCTCCACTTT CASSPQPGLDNSPLHF - - TRBJ1-6 TRBV9
TGTGCCAGCAACGTGTTCCCGGGAGCCTATGGCTACACCTTC CASNVFPGAYGYTF few - TRBJ1-2 TRBV2
TGTGCCAGCAGTGATGTCGGGGGCTCCTACGAGCAGTACTTC CASSDVGGSYEQYF - - TRBJ2-7 TRBV2
TGCAGCGTTATGGGTAGCGCTAGCTCCTACAATGAGCAGTTCTTC CSVMGSASSYNEQFF - - TRBJ2-1 TRBV29-1
TGTGCCAGCAGCCCAGACAGCGTTTGGGAGCTGTTTTTT CASSPDSVWELFF - - TRBJ2-2 TRBV7-6
TGTGCCAGCACCATTGCCGGGCTAGCGGCCTACAATGAGCAGTTCTTC CASTIAGLAAYNEQFF few TRBD2 TRBJ2-1 TRBV6-2/TRBV6-3
TGTGCCAGCAGTTTATGGCCGTCTAACTATGGCTACACCTTC CASSLWPSNYGYTF few - TRBJ1-2 TRBV28
TGCGCCAGCAGCCAAGCCAGGGGCCTAGCGAACACCGGGGAGCTGTTTTTT CASSQARGLANTGELFF - - TRBJ2-2 TRBV4-3
TGTGCCAGCACCCAAGGGATAGCGGCCTCTAGCACAGATACGCAGTATTTT CASTQGIAASSTDTQYF many - TRBJ2-3 TRBV5-6
TGTGCCAGCAGCTTAGAGGGACTAGCTCTCGACAATGAGCAGTTCTTC CASSLEGLALDNEQFF - TRBD2 TRBJ2-1 TRBV7-6
TGTGCCAGTAGTTTCCGACTAGTGGTTTGGACAGATACGCAGTATTTT CASSFRLVVWTDTQYF - - TRBJ2-3 TRBV19
TGTGCCAGCAGCGATGGGGACAGGTCCACTGAAGCTTTCTTT CASSDGDRSTEAFF many TRBD1 TRBJ1-1 TRBV7-2
TGTGCCACCCAAGACAGGAATAATGAAAAACTGTTTTTT CATQDRNNEKLFF few - TRBJ1-4 TRBV7-8
TGTGCCAGCAGCTTGAGAGGGCAGACCCAAGCGACCCAGTACTTC CASSLRGQTQATQYF - - TRBJ2-5 TRBV5-3
TGTGCCAGCTCACCACCCCTGGAGAGGGAAAAACTGTTTTTT CASSPPLEREKLFF - - TRBJ1-4 TRBV18
TGTGCCAGTAGTATGAAACTAGCGGTCTACGAGCAGTACTTC CASSMKLAVYEQYF - TRBD2 TRBJ2-7 TRBV19
TGTGCCAGCAGCCAGCACGGGGGATACGGCTACACCTTC CASSQHGGYGYTF - - TRBJ1-2 TRBV6-2/TRBV6-3
TGTGCCAGCAGTGACAGGGTTATTTGGGAGCAGTACTTC CASSDRVIWEQYF - TRBD1 TRBJ2-7 TRBV27
TGTGCCAGCAGTGGAGGGGGCGTGAGGAGAGAGACCCAGTACTTC CASSGGGVRRETQYF - TRBD1 TRBJ2-5 TRBV2
TGTGCCTGGAGTGTCTGGGACACTGAAGCTTTCTTT CAWSVWDTEAFF - - TRBJ1-1 TRBV30
TGTGCCAGCAGTTACGGTACGGGGGCACCCCAGCATTTT CASSYGTGAPQHF few - TRBJ1-5 TRBV6-5
TGCGCCAGCAGCCATAACAGGGGTAGGTTGGATACGCAGTATTTT CASSHNRGRLDTQYF few TRBD1 TRBJ2-3 TRBV4-3
TGTGCCAGCAGCTTCCCCGGCGGGAGGATCGGGGAGCTGTTTTTT CASSFPGGRIGELFF few TRBD2 TRBJ2-2 TRBV3-1
TGTGCCAGCAAAGTCGAGGGAGGGTACTACGAGCAGTACTTC CASKVEGGYYEQYF - TRBD2 TRBJ2-7 TRBV27